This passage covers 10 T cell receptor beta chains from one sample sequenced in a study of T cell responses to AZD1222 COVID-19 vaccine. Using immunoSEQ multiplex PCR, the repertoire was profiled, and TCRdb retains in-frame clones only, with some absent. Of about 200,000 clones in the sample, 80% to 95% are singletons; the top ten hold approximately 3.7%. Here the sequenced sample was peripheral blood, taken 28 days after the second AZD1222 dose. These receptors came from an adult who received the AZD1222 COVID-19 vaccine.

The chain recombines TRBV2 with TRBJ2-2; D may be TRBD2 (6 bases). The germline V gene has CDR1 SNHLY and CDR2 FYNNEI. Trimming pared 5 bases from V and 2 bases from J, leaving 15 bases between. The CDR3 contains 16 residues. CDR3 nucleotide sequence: TGTGCCAGCAGTCGGGGTCGGGGGTCAAACACCGGGGAGCTGTTTTTT. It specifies CASSRGRGSNTGELFF.

CDR3 loop: CASSPQGPYGYTF. CDR3 coding DNA: TGTGCCAGCAGCCCCCAGGGCCCCTATGGCTACACCTTC. The chain links TRBV11-1 to TRBJ1-2; tentative D call: TRBD1 (5 bases). This CDR3 contains 13 residues. Germline V CDR1 and CDR2: SGHAT, FQDESV (reference sequence). Trimming removed 5 bases from V and 4 bases from J, with 11 bases in between.

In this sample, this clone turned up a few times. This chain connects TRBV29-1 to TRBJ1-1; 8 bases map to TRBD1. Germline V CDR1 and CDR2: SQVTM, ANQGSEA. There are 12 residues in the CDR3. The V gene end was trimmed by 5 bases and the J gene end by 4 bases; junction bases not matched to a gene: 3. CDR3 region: CSVSTGGTEAFF. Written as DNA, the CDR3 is TGCAGCGTTTCCACAGGGGGCACTGAAGCTTTCTTT.

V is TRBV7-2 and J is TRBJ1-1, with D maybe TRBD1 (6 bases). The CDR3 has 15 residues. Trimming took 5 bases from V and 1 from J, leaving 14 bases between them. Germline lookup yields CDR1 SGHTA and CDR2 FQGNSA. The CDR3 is CASSLGGLGNTEAFF. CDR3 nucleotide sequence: TGTGCCAGCAGCCTCGGGGGCTTGGGGAACACTGAAGCTTTCTTT.

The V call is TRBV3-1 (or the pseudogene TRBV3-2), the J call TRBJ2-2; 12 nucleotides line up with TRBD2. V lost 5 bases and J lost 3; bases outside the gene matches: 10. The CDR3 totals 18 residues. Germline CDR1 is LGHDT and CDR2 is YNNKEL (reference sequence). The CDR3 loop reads CASSARTSGTPHTGELFF. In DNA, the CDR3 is TGTGCCAGCAGCGCTAGGACTAGCGGGACCCCCCACACCGGGGAGCTGTTTTTT.

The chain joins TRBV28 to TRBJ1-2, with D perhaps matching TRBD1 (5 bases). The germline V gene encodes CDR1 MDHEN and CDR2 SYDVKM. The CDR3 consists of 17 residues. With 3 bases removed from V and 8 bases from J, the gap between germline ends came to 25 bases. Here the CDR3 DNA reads TGTGCCAGCAGTTTTCTAGGGACGGACGGTGTTAAATTGGGCTACACCTTC. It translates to CASSFLGTDGVKLGYTF.

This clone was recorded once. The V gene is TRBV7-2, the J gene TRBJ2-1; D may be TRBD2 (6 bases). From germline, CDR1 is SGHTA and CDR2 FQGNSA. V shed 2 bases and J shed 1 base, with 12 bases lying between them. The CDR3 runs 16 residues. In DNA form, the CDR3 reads TGTGCCAGCAGCTTAAGGGGACTGGGTTCCTACAATGAGCAGTTCTTC. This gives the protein CASSLRGLGSYNEQFF.

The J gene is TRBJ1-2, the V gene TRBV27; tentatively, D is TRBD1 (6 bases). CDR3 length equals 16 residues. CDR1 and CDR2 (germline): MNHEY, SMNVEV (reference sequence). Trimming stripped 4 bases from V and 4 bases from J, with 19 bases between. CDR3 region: CASSYRPGALGYGYTF. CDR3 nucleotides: TGTGCCAGCAGTTATCGACCAGGGGCCTTGGGCTATGGCTACACCTTC.

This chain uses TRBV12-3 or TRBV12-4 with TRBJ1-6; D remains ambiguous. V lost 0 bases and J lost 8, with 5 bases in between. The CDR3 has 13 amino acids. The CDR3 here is CASSLATDSPLHF. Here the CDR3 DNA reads TGTGCCAGCAGTTTAGCAACCGATTCACCCCTCCACTTT.

The DNA for the CDR3 is TGTGCCAGCAGCGGGGAGATGGGTGAGCAGTTCTTC. Translating it yields CASSGEMGEQFF. The V call is TRBV5-4, the J call TRBJ2-1; D may be TRBD2 (5 bases). V lost 4 bases and J 9 bases, leaving 11 bases between the germline ends. Germline loops: CDR1 SGHNT, CDR2 YYREEE (reference sequence). The length of the CDR3 is 12 residues.